Listed here is a single T cell receptor beta chain. Original handling: The authors estimated nucleated cell counts from reference gene primer amplification. Profiling relied on immunoSEQ multiplex PCR, and the TCRdb table lists in-frame clones only, not all of them. From that table come the V and J calls and clone size; the DNA was used to work out D and trimming. The sample lists about 300,000 clones; approximately 88% were seen once. The J segment lost 0 bases and the V segment lost 8 bases, leaving 4 bases of the junction unmatched. In germline, CDR1 is LNHDA, CDR2 SQIVND (reference sequence). CDR3 length: 13 amino acids. The sample is drawn from a study of blood T cell repertoires in COVID-19. About the study: Sites in the United States, Italy and Spain provided acute and convalescent COVID-19 samples. Sources were T cells, B-cell-depleted T cells, or PBMCs; the material itself was cDNA or gDNA.

This chain connects TRBV19 to TRBJ2-7; 7 bases line up with TRBD1. Input material: peripheral blood. The clonotype comes from a man younger than 35 who had recovered from COVID-19. The CDR3 here is CASGQDSSYEQYF. The CDR3 DNA follows: TGTGCCAGTGGACAGGACAGCTCCTACGAGCAGTACTTC. The full variable domain, rest sourced from reference TRBV19 and TRBJ2-7, is DGGITQSPKYLFRKEGQNVTLSCEQNLNHDAMYWYRQDPGQGLRLIYYSQIVNDFQKGDIAEGYSVSREKKESFPLTVTSAQKNPTAFYLCASGQDSSYEQYFGPGTRLTVT.